This record covers a single TCR beta chain. Its specificity is unknown. The CDR3 runs to 14 residues. Germline V lookup: CDR1 MDHEN, CDR2 SYDVKM. V was trimmed by 5 bases and J by 3 bases, leaving 11 bases between them. Only in-frame clones appear in the TCRdb table, and some are missing; sequencing was by immunoSEQ multiplex PCR. The sample lists 210,000 or so clones, 88% occurring once. This specimen belongs to a study of cytomegalovirus exposure and HLA in healthy donors. Study findings and constraints: There were a few CMV-associated chains whose specificity for CMV antigens was confirmed in vitro. Altogether, about 160 TCR beta chains were recorded as cytomegalovirus-associated.

The clonotype comes from a woman younger than 30 in good health and CMV-seronegative. The sample consisted of PBMCs. This chain joins TRBV28 and TRBJ1-5; D gene uncertain. The CDR3, as DNA: TGTGCCAGCAGTCTAGGTCTGTCCAATCAGCCCCAGCATTTT. Residues: CASSLGLSNQPQHF.